These T cell receptor beta chains were read from a single sample in a study of radiotherapy plus CTLA-4 blockade in lung cancer. Libraries were prepared by immunoSEQ multiplex PCR; TCRdb keeps only in-frame clonotypes and omits some of them. The sample yields 50,000 to 75,000 clones, roughly 80% seen once. This specimen consisted of peripheral blood, obtained from a patient treated with radiotherapy plus ipilimumab. The receptors stem from a human donor with non-small cell lung cancer who had a complete response to radiotherapy plus ipilimumab. Each CDR3 is given with its conserved first and last residue. The D gene is left open where the match is weak. Where a row states a size, it is once, few, many or the class of an expanded clone; other rows omit it.

j_call clone_size d_call v_call cdr3_nt cdr3_aa
TRBJ2-5 . . TRBV4-1 TGCGCCAGCAGCCAAGGGACGCGGGGCGAGACCCAGTACTTC CASSQGTRGETQYF
TRBJ1-6 . . TRBV29-1 TGCAGCGTTTCGGCAGGGGACAAAGATTCACCCCTCCACTTT CSVSAGDKDSPLHF
TRBJ1-6 . TRBD1 TRBV5-6 TGTGCCAGCAGCGCAGACAGGGGACTCAATTATTCACCCCTCCACTTT CASSADRGLNYSPLHF
TRBJ2-2 . . TRBV5-1 TGCGCCAGCAGCTTGGAACCGCTCGGGGAGCTGTTTTTT CASSLEPLGELFF
TRBJ1-5 . . TRBV7-2 TGTGCCAGCAGAGGGGCGGGAAATCAGCCCCAGCATTTT CASRGAGNQPQHF
TRBJ2-2 . TRBD1 TRBV29-1 TGCAGCGTCGCCGGGACAGGGTTGAACGGGGAGCTGTTTTTT CSVAGTGLNGELFF
TRBJ2-5 once . TRBV14 TGTGCCAGCAGCCAAGATCTAGGATCAGAGACCCAGTACTTC CASSQDLGSETQYF
TRBJ1-1 . . TRBV7-2 TGTGCCAGCAGCTTAGACGGGACAACGCTGAACACTGAAGCTTTCTTT CASSLDGTTLNTEAFF
TRBJ1-5 once TRBD1 TRBV18 TGTGCCAGCTCACCTAGCACAGGGGGCAATCAGCCCCAGCATTTT CASSPSTGGNQPQHF
TRBJ2-3 . . TRBV29-1 TGCAGCGTCTCACAGGGTCATTCTACAGATACGCAGTATTTT CSVSQGHSTDTQYF
TRBJ1-5 . . TRBV10-2 TGCGCCAGCAGTGTTGGAGGGACTAATCAGCCCCAGCATTTT CASSVGGTNQPQHF
TRBJ2-1 once . TRBV5-6 TGTGCCAGCAGCTTTATTAATTTCGGGACAAATTTTTACAATGAGCAGTTCTTC CASSFINFGTNFYNEQFF
TRBJ2-1 . . TRBV7-9 TGTGCCAGCAGCCCCCCCTTCCGGTTTGGGAATGAGCAGTTCTTC CASSPPFRFGNEQFF
TRBJ2-1 . . TRBV19 TGTGCCAGTAGTATGGGTCATCAAAGGGGCAATGAGCAGTTCTTC CASSMGHQRGNEQFF
TRBJ1-3 . . TRBV11-2 TGTGCCAGCAGCTTAGTAGGGCAGGCTAACTCTGGAAACACCATATATTTT CASSLVGQANSGNTIYF
TRBJ2-1 . . TRBV29-1 TGCAGCGTTGAAGTGACGGTTGGGCAAGAGCAGTTCTTC CSVEVTVGQEQFF
TRBJ2-1 . . TRBV7-9 TGTGCCAGCAGCTTCTGGCGACCACTCAACTCCTACAATGAGCAGTTCTTC CASSFWRPLNSYNEQFF
TRBJ2-3 . . TRBV10-2 TGCGCCAGCGGGTATGACAGAGCAGATACGCAGTATTTT CASGYDRADTQYF
TRBJ1-5 . TRBD1 TRBV10-3 TGTGCCATCAGGGGGACAGGAGCAGAAAATCAGCCCCAGCATTTT CAIRGTGAENQPQHF
TRBJ2-1 . . TRBV11-2 TGTGCCAGCAGCTTTGCCAACAATGAGCAGTTCTTC CASSFANNEQFF
TRBJ2-3 . TRBD1 TRBV5-1 TGCGCCAGCAGGTGGGACAGGTCGGGGGATACGCAGTATTTT CASRWDRSGDTQYF
TRBJ2-5 . TRBD1 TRBV27 TGTGCCAGCAGTTTAGTGGACAGGGGAGAGACCCAGTACTTC CASSLVDRGETQYF
TRBJ1-1 . . TRBV29-1 TGCAGCGTGAAAGACGGATTGATACTGAACACTGAAGCTTTCTTT CSVKDGLILNTEAFF
TRBJ2-6 . . TRBV10-3 TGTGCCATCAGCCCGACAAGTTCCGGGGCCAACGTCCTGACTTTC CAISPTSSGANVLTF
TRBJ1-1 . . TRBV27 TGTGCCAGCAGTTTACAGGGGAGGAGAGATGTGGCTGAAGCTTTCTTT CASSLQGRRDVAEAFF
TRBJ2-5 . . TRBV7-9 TGTGCCAGCAGCTTAGGTCCCGGGATCACCCAGTACTTC CASSLGPGITQYF
TRBJ2-7 . TRBD1 TRBV6-1 TGTGCCAGCACCCGAACACGGGACAGCTCCTACGAGCAGTACTTC CASTRTRDSSYEQYF
TRBJ1-1 . . TRBV5-4 TGTGCCAGCAGCTTGGCAGGGGTTATTGAAGCTTTCTTT CASSLAGVIEAFF
TRBJ2-1 . . TRBV7-6 TGTGCCAGCAGCTTCCAAGCAGGGTCCTACAATGAGCAGTTCTTC CASSFQAGSYNEQFF